This TCR beta chain was obtained from a study of blood T cell repertoires in COVID-19. Libraries were prepared by immunoSEQ multiplex PCR; TCRdb keeps only in-frame clonotypes and omits some of them. The table records roughly 300,000 clones, nearly 90% of them present only once. The CDR3 is 20 amino acids. This clone was observed a single time. Seattle-derived patients entered the study during active infection and were followed longitudinally. V and J are TRBV21-1 and TRBJ1-6. TRBV21-1 is assigned pseudogene status. Sequencing used peripheral blood. The sequence came from a woman aged 25-40 years with COVID-19, enrolled during active disease. Written as DNA, the CDR3 is TGTGCCAGCAGCAAATCGGCGGGACCGAACTCCTCCCAATATAATTCACCCCTCCACTTT. Protein sequence: CASSKSAGPNSSQYNSPLHF.